This is a list of T cell receptor beta chains from one sample in a study of blood T cell repertoires in COVID-19. TCRdb's table, derived via immunoSEQ multiplex PCR, lists solely in-frame clones and lacks some. Counted here are approximately 66,000 clones, around 83% occurring once; the ten biggest clones make up over 6%. Sequenced sample: peripheral blood. The receptor set was obtained from a man between 50 and 59 years old with active COVID-19. CDR3s include the opening cysteine and the closing phenylalanine or tryptophan. Fields, in order: V gene, J gene, D gene, clone size, CDR3 protein, CDR3 DNA. The D gene is left open where the match is weak. A row's size may be missing; if present it is once, few, many or a size class.

TRBV4-1	TRBJ1-4	.	.	CASSQGRQINEKLFF	TGCGCCAGCAGCCAAGGGCGGCAGATTAATGAAAAACTGTTTTTT
TRBV10-3	TRBJ2-3	.	few	CAISEGGGPDTQYF	TGTGCCATCAGTGAGGGGGGGGGCCCAGATACGCAGTATTTT
TRBV6-2/TRBV6-3	TRBJ1-3	.	.	CASSYHAGNTIYF	TGTGCCAGCAGTTACCATGCGGGAAACACCATATATTTT
TRBV27	TRBJ2-1	TRBD1	.	CASSSSGTGNNEQFF	TGTGCCAGCAGTTCCTCCGGGACAGGGAACAATGAGCAGTTCTTC
TRBV21-1	TRBJ2-5	.	.	CASSNRLAGGHEETQYF	TGTGCCAGCAGCAACAGACTAGCGGGGGGGCACGAAGAGACCCAGTACTTC
TRBV5-1	TRBJ2-6	.	.	CASKPHVRDSGANVLTF	TGCGCCAGCAAACCACACGTCAGGGACTCTGGGGCCAACGTCCTGACTTTC
TRBV5-5	TRBJ1-1	.	.	CASSYFQNTEAFF	TGTGCCAGCAGCTATTTCCAGAACACTGAAGCTTTCTTT
TRBV6-1	TRBJ1-1	.	.	CASSEAVGDTEAFF	TGTGCCAGCAGTGAAGCGGTAGGAGATACTGAAGCTTTCTTT
TRBV4-2	TRBJ2-3	TRBD2	.	CASSQEGGRIGTQYF	TGTGCCAGCAGCCAAGAGGGCGGGAGAATAGGTACGCAGTATTTT
TRBV2	TRBJ2-2	TRBD1	.	CASGPQGAGTGELFF	TGTGCCAGCGGACCCCAGGGGGCGGGCACCGGGGAGCTGTTTTTT
TRBV11-2	TRBJ1-6	TRBD1	.	CASSVQGAASPLHF	TGTGCCAGCAGCGTACAGGGGGCGGCTTCACCCCTCCACTTT
TRBV6-5	TRBJ1-1	TRBD1	.	CASRYTDRPNTEAFF	TGTGCCAGCAGGTATACGGACAGGCCCAACACTGAAGCTTTCTTT
TRBV2	TRBJ2-5	TRBD2	.	CASSGRLAGVVETQYF	TGTGCCAGCAGTGGGAGACTAGCGGGAGTGGTAGAGACCCAGTACTTC
TRBV7-2	TRBJ2-1	TRBD2	.	CASSLELAGLYEQFF	TGTGCCAGCAGCTTGGAACTAGCGGGTCTTTATGAGCAGTTCTTC
TRBV30	TRBJ1-3	.	.	CAWSPAGAAGNTIYF	TGTGCCTGGAGTCCAGCAGGGGCCGCGGGAAACACCATATATTTT
TRBV7-9	TRBJ1-2	.	once	CASSSTDNYGYTF	TGTGCCAGCAGCTCGACAGATAACTATGGCTACACCTTC
TRBV5-1	TRBJ1-6	TRBD1	.	CASFGQGNSPLHF	TGCGCCAGCTTCGGACAGGGGAATTCACCCCTCCACTTT
TRBV4-1	TRBJ2-7	.	.	CASSHAGRLPGEQYF	TGCGCCAGCAGCCACGCGGGACGCCTCCCCGGAGAGCAGTACTTC
TRBV4-2	TRBJ2-4	TRBD1	once	CASSFEGTGNIQYF	TGTGCCAGCTCTTTCGAGGGGACAGGAAACATTCAGTACTTC
TRBV7-2	TRBJ2-1	TRBD2	few	CASSFTSGRVTDNEQFF	TGTGCCAGCAGCTTTACTAGCGGGAGGGTTACGGACAATGAGCAGTTCTTC
TRBV7-9	TRBJ1-6	.	once	CASSFKGVDNSPLHF	TGTGCCAGCAGCTTTAAGGGGGTGGATAATTCACCCCTCCACTTT
TRBV7-9	TRBJ1-5	.	.	CASSAQQDPNQPQHF	TGTGCCAGCAGCGCGCAACAGGACCCCAATCAGCCCCAGCATTTT
TRBV2	TRBJ2-7	.	once	CASRLDSSFYEQYF	TGTGCCAGCAGGCTAGACAGTTCCTTCTACGAGCAGTACTTC
TRBV27	TRBJ2-2	TRBD1	once	CASKVLDRGNTGELFF	TGTGCCAGCAAAGTCCTGGACAGGGGAAACACCGGGGAGCTGTTTTTT
TRBV5-8	TRBJ1-4	TRBD1	few	CASSKGQGREKLFF	TGTGCCAGCAGCAAGGGACAGGGAAGGGAAAAACTGTTTTTT
TRBV5-1	TRBJ1-5	TRBD1	.	CASSLSPQGAGGNQPQHF	TGCGCCAGCAGCTTGTCGCCTCAGGGGGCCGGGGGCAATCAGCCCCAGCATTTT
TRBV14	TRBJ1-2	TRBD1	.	CASSQGFVQGLYYGYTF	TGTGCCAGCAGCCAAGGGTTCGTACAGGGGCTCTACTATGGCTACACCTTC
TRBV13	TRBJ1-6	TRBD1	once	CASSSGQGVSPLHF	TGTGCCAGCAGCTCGGGACAGGGGGTTTCACCCCTCCACTTT
TRBV4-1	TRBJ2-1	.	.	CASSQDGGNEQFF	TGCGCCAGCAGCCAAGATGGGGGGAATGAGCAGTTCTTC
TRBV11-2	TRBJ1-1	TRBD1	.	CASSLAGQGTEAFF	TGTGCCAGCAGCTTAGCCGGACAGGGCACTGAAGCTTTCTTT
TRBV19	TRBJ2-3	.	.	CASSTGTKHPDTQYF	TGTGCCAGTAGTACCGGGACAAAACACCCAGATACGCAGTATTTT
TRBV6-2/TRBV6-3	TRBJ2-1	TRBD2	.	CASSYPPGLAGEHEQFF	TGTGCCAGCAGTTACCCCCCGGGACTAGCGGGAGAGCATGAGCAGTTCTTC
TRBV29-1	TRBJ1-2	.	.	CSADATGLSYGYTF	TGCAGCGCTGACGCGACAGGTTTAAGCTATGGCTACACCTTC
TRBV5-1	TRBJ2-1	TRBD1	.	CASSPFGQGSSYNEQFF	TGCGCCAGCAGCCCCTTTGGACAGGGAAGCTCCTACAATGAGCAGTTCTTC
TRBV2	TRBJ1-4	.	.	CASSPGLREKLFF	TGTGCCAGCAGCCCGGGACTCAGAGAAAAACTGTTTTTT
TRBV5-1	TRBJ1-2	.	.	CASSLNSGLRDNYGYTF	TGCGCCAGCAGCTTGAACAGCGGGCTTCGAGATAACTATGGCTACACCTTC
TRBV19	TRBJ2-3	.	.	CASSIGWARIDTQYF	TGTGCCAGTAGTATAGGATGGGCCCGTATAGATACGCAGTATTTT
TRBV3-1/TRBV3-2	TRBJ1-1	TRBD1	once	CASSPTGSNTEAFF	TGTGCCAGCAGCCCGACAGGGAGTAACACTGAAGCTTTCTTT
TRBV5-5	TRBJ1-4	.	once	CASSLGRGDTRTNEKLFF	TGTGCCAGCAGCTTGGGTCGGGGGGACACCAGGACTAATGAAAAACTGTTTTTT
TRBV7-2	TRBJ1-1	.	.	CASSSTGTAEAFF	TGTGCCAGCAGCTCTACAGGTACGGCTGAAGCTTTCTTT
TRBV15	TRBJ2-6	TRBD1	few	CATSSQGEGANVLTF	TGTGCCACCAGCAGTCAGGGGGAAGGGGCCAACGTCCTGACTTTC
TRBV7-8	TRBJ1-3	.	.	CASSLEMGPRGGNTIYF	TGTGCCAGCAGCTTAGAAATGGGCCCCCGAGGGGGAAACACCATATATTTT
TRBV14	TRBJ2-3	.	.	CASSQDPGDNTQYF	TGTGCCAGCAGCCAAGATCCCGGGGATAATACGCAGTATTTT
TRBV6-6	TRBJ2-3	.	.	CASSSRTGTDTQYF	TGTGCCAGCAGTTCCCGGACAGGCACAGATACGCAGTATTTT
TRBV9	TRBJ2-1	TRBD2	.	CASSVAGGLYNEQFF	TGTGCCAGCAGCGTAGCGGGAGGTCTCTACAATGAGCAGTTCTTC
TRBV4-2	TRBJ2-7	.	.	CASSQDPRLEVYEQYF	TGTGCCAGCAGCCAAGATCCGAGACTAGAAGTCTACGAGCAGTACTTC
TRBV3-1/TRBV3-2	TRBJ2-5	TRBD2	.	CASSQTSGGGRETQYF	TGTGCCAGCAGCCAAACTAGCGGGGGGGGTAGGGAGACCCAGTACTTC
TRBV7-2	TRBJ2-1	TRBD1	.	CASRLDHRGTHEQFF	TGTGCCAGCAGGTTGGATCACAGGGGAACTCATGAGCAGTTCTTC
TRBV15	TRBJ2-1	TRBD1	.	CATSRRGIGQGSYNEQFF	TGTGCCACCAGCAGAAGGGGGATAGGACAGGGGTCCTACAATGAGCAGTTCTTC
TRBV2	TRBJ1-2	.	.	CASSISNSAEYYGYTF	TGTGCCAGCAGTATAAGCAATTCGGCGGAGTACTATGGCTACACCTTC
TRBV4-1	TRBJ2-3	TRBD2	.	CASSQETLLAGATDTQYF	TGCGCCAGCAGCCAAGAGACCCTCCTAGCGGGGGCCACAGATACGCAGTATTTT
TRBV2	TRBJ2-1	TRBD1	.	CASSQGDNEQFF	TGTGCCAGCAGCCAGGGGGACAATGAGCAGTTCTTC
TRBV2	TRBJ2-3	.	.	CASSRGGSPSTDTQYF	TGTGCCAGCAGTCGGGGAGGCAGCCCTAGCACAGATACGCAGTATTTT
TRBV11-2	TRBJ2-1	TRBD2	.	CASSFTSGGDDEQFF	TGTGCCAGCAGCTTCACTAGCGGGGGGGATGATGAGCAGTTCTTC
TRBV11-3	TRBJ1-2	TRBD1	.	CASSLGDSDVYGYTF	TGTGCCAGCAGCTTAGGGGACAGCGATGTCTATGGCTACACCTTC